Presented here are 17 T cell receptor beta chains from one specimen sequenced in a study of cytomegalovirus exposure and HLA in healthy donors. Primers: 60 Vbeta forward and 13 Jbeta reverse. The data were produced by immunoSEQ multiplex PCR, yet TCRdb's version contains in-frame clones alone and is incomplete. The sample consists of about 140,000 clones, approximately 80% of them appearing once. The sample was PBMCs. The receptors originated from a female donor in good health and CMV-seronegative.

V is TRBV7-2 and J is TRBJ2-2, with D perhaps TRBD2 (6 bases). The CDR3 consists of 12 residues. The germline V and J ends were trimmed by 8 bases and 2 bases, with 6 bases remaining between them. Germline CDR1 and CDR2: SGHTA and FQGNSA. Here the CDR3 DNA reads TGTGCCAGCGGACTAAACACCGGGGAGCTGTTTTTT. Translation gives CASGLNTGELFF.

The sample holds one count of this clone. The chain couples TRBV29-1 to TRBJ2-3; 8 bases map to TRBD1. This CDR3 is built from 12 residues. With V trimmed by 7 bases and J by 3 bases, 3 bases remained unmatched. Germline CDR1 SQVTM, CDR2 ANQGSEA. The CDR3 region is CSARQGTDTQYF. For the CDR3, the DNA is TGCAGCGCAAGACAGGGGACAGATACGCAGTATTTT.

The V and J genes are TRBV5-4 and TRBJ2-2; TRBD1 might be the D (5 bases). Germline CDR1 is SGHNT and CDR2 is YYREEE (reference sequence). The CDR3 sequence is 15 residues long. V was pared by 2 bases and J by 1 base, with 9 bases between. The CDR3: CASSFGHKNTGELFF. In DNA, the CDR3 is TGTGCCAGCAGCTTCGGACACAAGAACACCGGGGAGCTGTTTTTT.

This clone was detected many times. The chain combines TRBV7-2 with TRBJ1-2; the D gene is possibly TRBD1 (6 bases). The germline V gene has CDR1 SGHTA and CDR2 FQGNSA. The CDR3 has 14 amino acids. V was cut by 1 base and J by 7 bases, with 13 bases left in between. CDR3 protein: CASSLVVTGSGYTF. Written as DNA, the CDR3 is TGTGCCAGCAGCTTAGTGGTTACAGGGAGTGGCTACACCTTC.

The chain couples TRBV7-9 to TRBJ2-3, with D possibly TRBD2 on 5 matching bases. The CDR3 runs to 17 residues. CDR1 and CDR2 (germline): SEHNR, FQNEAQ (reference sequence). Deletions cut 1 base from V and 2 bases from J, with 16 bases between. As DNA, the CDR3 is TGTGCCAGCAGCTTAGGCCACTCCGGGGTATACACAGATACGCAGTATTTT. Protein sequence: CASSLGHSGVYTDTQYF.

The rearrangement joins TRBV5-1 to TRBJ2-7; D uncertain. Germline V gene lookup returns CDR1 SGHRS and CDR2 YFSETQ. The germline V and J ends were trimmed by 1 base and 2 bases, with 10 bases remaining between them. This CDR3 has 14 amino acids. The CDR3 DNA follows: TGCGCCAGCAGCTTGCGCGGTGGCCCCTACGAGCAGTACTTC. The encoded protein is CASSLRGGPYEQYF.

The CDR3 here is CAWSVVGLAQYTQYF. Written as DNA, the CDR3 is TGTGCCTGGAGTGTAGTAGGACTAGCTCAATATACGCAGTATTTT. J is TRBJ2-3 and V is TRBV30; TRBD2 matches at 8 bases. V gave up 0 bases and J gave up 7 bases; unmatched junction bases: 9. Germline values: CDR1 GTSNPN, CDR2 SVGIG (reference sequence). This CDR3 has 15 amino acids.

This chain links TRBV6-6 with TRBJ1-6, with D possibly TRBD1 on 6 matching bases. The germline V gene encodes CDR1 MNHNY and CDR2 SVGAGI (reference sequence). Between the trimmed V and J ends, which lost 2 bases and 6 bases, there was a span of 8 bases. This CDR3 is 14 amino acids long. As DNA, the CDR3 is TGTGCCAGCAGTTACGGGGGCGGTAATTCACCCCTCCACTTT. It encodes CASSYGGGNSPLHF.

The chain combines TRBV29-1 with TRBJ1-4; tentative D call: TRBD1 (5 bases). This CDR3 region has 13 residues. The ends were cut back, 7 bases at V and 7 bases at J, with 16 bases in the middle. Per germline, CDR1 SQVTM and CDR2 ANQGSEA. DNA for the CDR3: TGCAGCGCAACTGGGGGGAGAAGTGAAAAACTGTTTTTT. Translation gives CSATGGRSEKLFF.

This chain joins TRBV27 and TRBJ2-1; 11 bases agree with TRBD2. This CDR3 spans 14 amino acids. The germline V gene encodes CDR1 MNHEY and CDR2 SMNVEV (reference sequence). V was clipped by 7 bases and J by 10 bases; unmatched bases: 9. The CDR3 nucleotides read TGTGCCAGCACCCAGACTAGCGGGGTAGGGGAGCAGTTCTTC. It translates to CASTQTSGVGEQFF.

The chain has TRBV7-8 and TRBJ1-5, with 7 nucleotides matching TRBD1. CDR3 length: 14 amino acids. V gave up 5 bases and J gave up 3 bases; unmatched junction bases: 4. Germline CDR1 SGHVS, CDR2 FQNEAQ. In nucleotides, the CDR3 is TGTGCCAGCAGCCCGGGACAGCCCAATCAGCCCCAGCATTTT. This gives the protein CASSPGQPNQPQHF.

Comments on this clone: This same CDR3 is encoded by further DNA sequences in the sample. The chain combines TRBV5-1 with TRBJ2-1, with D unresolved. From germline, CDR1 is SGHRS and CDR2 YFSETQ. The CDR3 sequence is 11 residues long. V dropped 4 bases and J dropped 4 bases, with 3 bases sitting between them. The CDR3 here is CASSLYNEQFF. The CDR3 nucleotides read TGCGCCAGCAGCCTGTACAATGAGCAGTTCTTC. The complete variable domain, with remaining parts taken from reference TRBV5-1 and TRBJ2-1, reads KAGVTQTPRYLIKTRGQQVTLSCSPISGHRSVSWYQQTPGQGLQFLFEYFSETQRNKGNFPGRFSGRQFSNSRSEMNVSTLELGDSALYLCASSLYNEQFFGPGTRLTVL.

V usage is TRBV6-1 and J usage is TRBJ1-6; TRBD1 agrees at 8 bases. Germline CDR1 and CDR2: MNHNS and SASEGT. Trimming cost V 3 bases and J 10 bases; bases outside gene matches: 5. There are 14 residues in the CDR3. CDR3 nucleotides: TGTGCCAGCAGTGATGGACAGGGTAACTCACCCCTCCACTTT. Translating gives CASSDGQGNSPLHF.

This rearrangement joins TRBV28 to TRBJ2-2; 10 bases line up with TRBD2. With 3 bases clipped from V and 6 bases from J, the junction kept 7 bases outside the gene matches. There are 16 residues in the CDR3. Germline assignment: CDR1 MDHEN and CDR2 SYDVKM. In DNA form, the CDR3 reads TGTGCCAGCAGTTTTGGGCTAGCGGGAGCTCCCGGGGAGCTGTTTTTT. This codes for CASSFGLAGAPGELFF.

The rearrangement links TRBV6-5 to TRBJ1-1, with TRBD1 matching 7 bases. Germline V gene lookup returns CDR1 MNHEY and CDR2 SVGAGI. After removal of 5 bases from V and 7 bases from J, the junction contained 4 bases not matched to a gene. The length of the CDR3 is 12 residues. CDR3 sequence reads: CASSQDRCEAFF. The CDR3 DNA follows: TGTGCCAGCAGTCAGGACAGGTGTGAAGCTTTCTTT.

This chain links TRBV6-5 with TRBJ1-1, with 7 bases that match TRBD1. The CDR3 sequence is 15 residues long. Looked up from germline, CDR1 is MNHEY and CDR2 is SVGAGI. V trimming: 4 bases; J trimming: 1 base; junction bases outside the gene matches: 6. The CDR3 is CASSFYRGGNTEAFF. CDR3 sequence (DNA): TGTGCCAGCAGTTTTTACAGGGGCGGGAACACTGAAGCTTTCTTT.

The gene calls are TRBV28 and TRBJ2-1; 11 bases fit TRBD2. The CDR3 has 15 amino acids. The ends lost 6 bases at V and 4 bases at J; junction bases unmatched: 5. The germline gives CDR1 MDHEN, CDR2 SYDVKM. CDR3 region: CASSAGTSGYNEQFF. DNA for the CDR3: TGTGCCAGCAGCGCCGGGACTAGCGGATACAATGAGCAGTTCTTC.